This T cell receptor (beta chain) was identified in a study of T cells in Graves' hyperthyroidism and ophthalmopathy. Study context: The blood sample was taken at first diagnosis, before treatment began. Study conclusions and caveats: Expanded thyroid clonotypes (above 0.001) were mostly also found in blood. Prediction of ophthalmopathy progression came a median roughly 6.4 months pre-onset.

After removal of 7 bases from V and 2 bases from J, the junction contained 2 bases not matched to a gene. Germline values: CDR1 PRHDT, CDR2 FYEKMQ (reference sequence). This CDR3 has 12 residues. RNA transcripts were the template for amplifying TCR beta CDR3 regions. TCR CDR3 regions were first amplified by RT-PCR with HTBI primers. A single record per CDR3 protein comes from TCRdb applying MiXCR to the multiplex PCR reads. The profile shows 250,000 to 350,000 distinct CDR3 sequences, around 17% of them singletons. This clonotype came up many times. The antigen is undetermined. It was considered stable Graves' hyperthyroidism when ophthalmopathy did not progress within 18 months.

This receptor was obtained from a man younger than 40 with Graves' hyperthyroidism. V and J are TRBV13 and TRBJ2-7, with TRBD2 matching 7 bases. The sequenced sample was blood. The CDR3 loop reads CASTSGTYEQYF. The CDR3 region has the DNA TGTGCCAGCACGAGCGGGACCTACGAGCAGTACTTC. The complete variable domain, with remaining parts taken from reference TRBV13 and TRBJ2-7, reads AAGVIQSPRHLIKEKRETATLKCYPIPRHDTVYWYQQGPGQDPQFLISFYEKMQSDKGSIPDRFSAQQFSDYHSELNMSSLELGDSALYFCASTSGTYEQYFGPGTRLTVT.